Below are 24 T cell receptor beta chains sequenced from a single sample in a study of blood T cells in healthy people across ages. Combining a sample-barcoded 5' primer with a J-beta primer mix, a second PCR ran for roughly 7 to 11 cycles. Via MiXCR, TCRdb re-called the 5' RACE reads, giving one row per CDR3 protein. In the table there are 650,000 to 700,000 distinct CDR3 sequences, about a third of which are singletons. The sequencing input was blood. All receptors derive from an elderly woman in good health.

CDR3 protein: CSASWGGDTEAFF. DNA for the CDR3: TGCAGTGCTAGTTGGGGGGGGGACACTGAAGCTTTCTTT. V usage is TRBV20-1 and J usage is TRBJ1-1; tentative D call: TRBD1 (5 bases). This CDR3 has 13 residues. Trimming took off 3 bases at V and 3 bases at J, with 11 bases between the two ends. Germline CDR1 reads DFQATT; CDR2 reads SNEGSKA (reference sequence).

Points on this clonotype: No DNA is shown, since the ends of the CDR3 on it are uncertain; the CDR3 is the one TCRdb lists. The V call is TRBV6-5, the J call TRBJ1-4; the D call of TRBD1 is as the table states it, not checked on the DNA. The CDR3 adds up to 15 amino acids, both ends counted. Germline lookup yields CDR1 MNHEY and CDR2 SVGAGI. CDR3: CASSYWGTGNEKRFF.

The CDR3 spells CASSLSWDREDGYTF. In DNA, the CDR3 is TGTGCCAGCAGCTTAAGCTGGGACAGGGAGGATGGCTACACCTTC. This chain links TRBV7-2 with TRBJ1-2; 9 bases fit TRBD1. The CDR3 runs 15 residues. J gave up 6 bases and V 2 bases, and 7 bases lay outside the gene matches. CDR1 is SGHTA and CDR2 is FQGNSA in the germline V gene.

The chain couples TRBV7-8 to TRBJ1-6, with TRBD1 identical over 7 bases. The germline gives CDR1 SGHVS, CDR2 FQNEAQ. The CDR3 spans 18 residues. V lost 7 bases, J lost 5 bases, and 17 bases stayed unmatched. The CDR3 loop reads CASTRGTGVPPNNSPLHF. The CDR3 DNA sequence: TGTGCCAGCACCCGAGGAACAGGGGTTCCCCCTAATAATTCACCCCTCCACTTT.

This clonotype was picked up many times. This chain joins TRBV7-9 and TRBJ2-3; D not resolved. The length of the CDR3 is 13 residues. The germline gives CDR1 SEHNR, CDR2 FQNEAQ (reference sequence). V was clipped by 7 bases and J by 6 bases, with 14 bases between them. As DNA, the CDR3 is TGTGCCAGCAAATATCCAGGTGGTGATACGCAGTATTTT. It is translated as CASKYPGGDTQYF.

With respect to this clonotype: This may be a read error: a much more frequent sequence differs by one nucleotide. V and J are TRBV6-6 and TRBJ2-7; D possibly corresponds to TRBD2 (6 bases). Germline V gives CDR1 MNHNY, CDR2 SVGAGI (reference sequence). The CDR3 contains 16 residues. V lost 0 bases, J lost 3 bases, and 15 bases lay in between. In DNA form, the CDR3 reads TGTGCCAGCAGTTACTCGGGGGGACTGGGAGTCTACGAGCAGTACTTC. Translating it yields CASSYSGGLGVYEQYF.

The rearrangement links TRBV6-6 to TRBJ1-1, with 11 nucleotides matching TRBD1. Unmatched junction bases numbered 2, after V lost 0 bases and J lost 5 bases. CDR1 is MNHNY, CDR2 SVGAGI, per germline (reference sequence). The CDR3 loop spans 15 amino acids. In DNA form, the CDR3 reads TGTGCCAGCAGTTACTCGGACAGGGGGCCTACTGAAGCTTTCTTT. It encodes CASSYSDRGPTEAFF.

This clonotype was recorded a few times. At one end the junction does not follow the germline gene, possibly because of a read error. The rearrangement uses TRBV7-7 and TRBJ2-5; 10 bases agree with TRBD2. Judging by the DNA end, TRBJ2-7 fits better; the J call may be wrong. The CDR3 extends over 16 amino acids. From germline, CDR1 is SSHAT and CDR2 FNYEAQ (reference sequence). The CDR3 coding sequence is TGTGCTAGCAGCTTGCCAACTAGCGGGAAGGCCAACGAGCAGTACTTC. It specifies CASSLPTSGKANEQYF.

This clonotype appeared a few times. The chain combines TRBV29-1 with TRBJ2-3, with 7 bases identical to TRBD1. Germline V gene sequence: CDR1 SQVTM, CDR2 ANQGSEA. V gave up 7 bases and J gave up 11 bases; unmatched junction bases: 15. This CDR3 region has 13 residues. This CDR3 is CSAFTGVWQMQYF. As DNA, the CDR3 is TGCAGCGCCTTTACAGGGGTTTGGCAGATGCAGTATTTT.

This clonotype was observed at least ten times. V is TRBV5-6 and J is TRBJ2-7; 10 bases fit TRBD1. The germline V gene encodes CDR1 SGHDT and CDR2 YYEEEE. The CDR3 is 14 amino acids. The V segment lost 4 bases and the J segment 4 bases; nucleotides outside the gene matches: 5. The CDR3 is CASSHRDRGYEQYF. The CDR3 DNA reads as TGTGCCAGCAGCCACCGGGACAGGGGTTACGAGCAGTACTTC.

This clonotype was counted many times. The chain has TRBV20-1 and TRBJ2-5; D remains unclear. The CDR3 has 14 amino acids. V lost 5 bases, J lost 2 bases, and 15 bases lay in between. Germline CDR1 is DFQATT and CDR2 is SNEGSKA (reference sequence). CDR3 sequence: CSASRPERQETQYF. The CDR3 region has the DNA TGCAGTGCTTCCCGACCAGAGCGTCAAGAGACCCAGTACTTC.

This chain uses TRBV3-1 with TRBJ1-2; 9 bases align to TRBD1. Trimming at V came to 1 base and at J to 8 bases, leaving 8 bases not matched to a gene. CDR1 and CDR2 from the germline V gene are LGHDT and YNNKEL (reference sequence). There are 15 residues in the CDR3. The CDR3 reads CASSQALGTGSGYTF. CDR3 DNA sequence: TGTGCCAGCAGCCAAGCGCTCGGGACAGGGAGCGGCTACACCTTC.

The V gene is TRBV12-3 or TRBV12-4, the J gene TRBJ1-3; D is perhaps TRBD1 (5 bases). The V end lost 6 bases, the J end lost 3 bases, and 15 bases lay between the germline ends. The CDR3 totals 15 residues. The chain's CDR3 is CASSRPMGGGNTIYF. For the CDR3, the DNA is TGTGCCAGCAGCCGGCCTATGGGGGGTGGAAACACCATATATTTT.

This clonotype has ten or more counts. The CDR3 region is CASSPTGGAYEQYF. CDR3 DNA sequence: TGCGCCAGCAGCCCTACGGGAGGAGCCTACGAGCAGTACTTC. J is TRBJ2-7 and V is TRBV4-3; TRBD2 matches at 7 bases. The CDR3 is made up of 14 amino acids. Germline values: CDR1 LGHNA, CDR2 YSLEER. J gave up 2 bases and V 4 bases, and 5 bases lay outside the gene matches.

This clonotype was detected ten times or more. The V and J genes are TRBV7-3 and TRBJ2-5; the match to TRBD1 covers 7 bases. Germline V gene data show CDR1 as SGHTA and CDR2 as FQGTGA. Losses at the gene ends were 6 bases for V and 3 bases for J; bases not matched to a gene: 4. CDR3 length: 13 residues. The CDR3 bases are TGTGCCAGCAGTTCGGGACAGAAAGAGACCCAGTACTTC. Protein: CASSSGQKETQYF.

This clonotype was recorded at least ten times. The chain uses TRBV7-2 and TRBJ2-7, with D tentatively TRBD1 (6 bases). The CDR3 totals 16 residues. Germline V gene sequence: CDR1 SGHTA, CDR2 FQGNSA. Trimming stripped 5 bases from V and 0 bases from J, with 17 bases between. The CDR3 DNA sequence: TGTGCCAGCAGCGTTAACCGGCAGGGGAGCTCCTACGAGCAGTACTTC. Protein: CASSVNRQGSSYEQYF. Supplemented by reference TRBV7-2 and TRBJ2-7, the full variable domain reads GAGVSQSPSNKVTEKGKDVELRCDPISGHTALYWYRQSLGQGLEFLIYFQGNSAPDKSGLPSDRFSAERTGGSVSTLTIQRTQQEDSAVYLCASSVNRQGSSYEQYFGPGTRLTVT.

The chain couples TRBV12-3 or TRBV12-4 to TRBJ2-4, with D possibly matching TRBD1 (6 bases). The closer fit of TRBJ2-7 to the DNA end suggests the J call may be wrong. The length of the CDR3 is 15 residues. CDR3 amino acids: CASSLKQGGRYEQYF. Written as DNA, the CDR3 is TGTGCCAGCAGTTTAAAACAGGGTGGTAGGTACGAGCAGTACTTC.

This clonotype was seen ten or more times. The chain carries TRBV5-5 and TRBJ2-3; D possibly corresponds to TRBD1 (5 bases). The CDR3 extends over 14 amino acids. V gave up 0 bases and J gave up 2 bases, with 7 bases separating them. The germline CDR1 and CDR2 sequences are SGHKS and YYEKEE (reference sequence). The CDR3 reads CASSLGQTTDTQYF. CDR3 nucleotide sequence: TGTGCCAGCAGCTTGGGACAGACCACAGATACGCAGTATTTT.

In this sample, this clonotype turned up a few times. This clone may be a read error of a much larger clone one base away. The genes are TRBV6-5 and TRBJ2-7; TRBD2 agrees at 12 bases. V shed 2 bases and J 7 bases; nucleotides not matched to a gene: 9. This CDR3 is built from 16 residues. CDR1 is MNHEY and CDR2 is SVGAGI in the germline V gene. The chain's CDR3 is CASSYPSGGAYNEQYF. CDR3 DNA: TGTGCCAGCAGTTACCCTAGCGGGGGGGCGTACAATGAGCAGTACTTC.

This clonotype was seen just once. This chain joins TRBV5-1 and TRBJ2-3; tentative D call: TRBD2 (5 bases). The CDR3 has 15 residues. Trimming removed 0 bases from V and 0 bases from J, with 8 bases in between. Germline CDR1 and CDR2: SGHRS and YFSETQ. The CDR3 loop is CASSLGRPSTDTQYF. CDR3 nucleotides: TGCGCCAGCAGCTTGGGGAGGCCGAGCACAGATACGCAGTATTTT.

This rearrangement joins TRBV29-1 to TRBJ1-1; D ambiguous. The germline CDR1 and CDR2 sequences are SQVTM and ANQGSEA. V shed 6 bases and J shed 4 bases, with 24 bases lying between them. CDR3 length: 16 residues. The CDR3 loop is CSVSPGSQNWGTEAFF. The CDR3 nucleotides are TGCAGCGTCTCGCCGGGATCACAAAACTGGGGCACTGAAGCTTTCTTT.

As concerns this clonotype: A much more abundant neighbour one base away suggests this may be a read error. The V call is TRBV4-1, the J call TRBJ2-7, with 8 bases lining up with TRBD1. The CDR3 spans 15 residues. Germline values: CDR1 MGHRA, CDR2 YSYEKL. V trimming: 5 bases; J trimming: 4 bases; junction bases outside the gene matches: 10. CDR3 DNA: TGCGCCAGCAGCGCCCGGGGCAGGGGGCCTTACGAGCAGTACTTC. This encodes CASSARGRGPYEQYF.

About this clonotype: Since a much larger clone is just one base distant, this may be a read error. V gene TRBV29-1 combines with J gene TRBJ1-4; 7 nucleotides align to TRBD1. The CDR3 has 11 amino acids. Germline lookup yields CDR1 SQVTM and CDR2 ANQGSEA. V lost 6 bases and J lost 10; bases outside the gene matches: 5. The CDR3 DNA reads as TGCAGCGTGAACAGGGGAGGAAAACTGTTTTTT. It codes for CSVNRGGKLFF.

This clonotype has more than one count but fewer than ten. V is TRBV18 and J is TRBJ2-7; 10 bases line up with TRBD1. With V trimmed by 3 bases and J by 3 bases, 5 bases remained unmatched. Germline V lookup: CDR1 KGHSH, CDR2 LQKENI. CDR3 length: 15 residues. The CDR3: CASSPMDRGFYEQYF. CDR3 coding DNA: TGTGCCAGCTCACCGATGGACAGGGGGTTCTACGAGCAGTACTTC.